Reported below is one T cell receptor (beta chain). Its antigen is unidentified. This CDR3 comprises 15 residues. V trimming: 5 bases; J trimming: 7 bases; junction bases outside the gene matches: 8. CDR1 and CDR2 (germline): MDHEN, SYDVKM. This specimen belongs to a study of cytomegalovirus exposure and HLA in healthy donors. Study-level findings and limits: It was likely that a cluster of highly shared sequence variants was a sequencing artifact. Per published reports, the classifier diagnosed cytomegalovirus status with high specificity and sensitivity.

Vbeta (60) and Jbeta (13) primers were used in the PCR. Assay: immunoSEQ multiplex PCR; the TCRdb copy retains only in-frame clones and omits some. The profile shows about 170,000 clones, 60% to 80% of them singletons. This clonotype originated in a female donor in good health and CMV-seronegative. Specimen: PBMCs. The chain recombines TRBV28 with TRBJ1-4; 9 nucleotides match TRBD1. For the CDR3, the DNA is TGTGCCAGCAGTCCCCAGACAGGGGGTTCTGAAAAACTGTTTTTT. This translates into CASSPQTGGSEKLFF.